The clone carrying this T cell receptor beta chain was picked up a small number of times. Donor samples were obtained from healthy Caucasian individuals from Russia, aged roughly 6 to 90. This sample was included in a study of blood T cells in healthy people across ages. Primed by a sample-barcoded 5' primer and a J-beta primer mix, a second PCR proceeded for about 7 to 12 cycles. Via MiXCR, TCRdb re-called the 5' RACE reads, giving one row per CDR3 protein. Of approximately 810,000 distinct CDR3 sequences listed, about 30% are singletons. Trimming shortened V by 3 bases and J by 4 bases, and 9 bases separated the two germline ends. The CDR3 is 13 amino acids. Germline V gene lookup returns CDR1 SGHTA and CDR2 FQGNSA.

The sequence came from a woman older than 75 in good health. Sequenced input: blood. V usage is TRBV7-2 and J usage is TRBJ1-2, with D perhaps TRBD1 (5 bases). The CDR3 sequence: CASSFRGFYGYTF. The DNA for the CDR3 is TGTGCCAGCAGCTTCCGGGGGTTCTATGGCTACACCTTC. Full variable domain (missing parts from reference TRBV7-2 and TRBJ1-2): GAGVSQSPSNKVTEKGKDVELRCDPISGHTALYWYRQSLGQGLEFLIYFQGNSAPDKSGLPSDRFSAERTGGSVSTLTIQRTQQEDSAVYLCASSFRGFYGYTFGSGTRLTVV.